This T cell receptor (beta chain) was sequenced for a study of blood T cell repertoires in COVID-19. Original methodology: Quantification of nucleated cells was approximated via reference gene primer amplification. Method: immunoSEQ multiplex PCR; TCRdb's copy keeps in-frame clones and lacks some. That table furnishes V, J and clone size, whereas the DNA furnished D and trimming. The sample holds 130,000 to 150,000 clones, about 79% seen once. The germline V gene has CDR1 SGHAT and CDR2 FQDESV (reference sequence). The CDR3 contains 13 residues. V dropped 4 bases and J dropped 3; count of bases not matched to a gene: 2. This clone has more than one count but fewer than ten. Which cohort a participant joined came from the clinical history participants gave.

The receptor was derived from a man aged 50-59 years who had recovered from COVID-19. The chain links TRBV11-1 to TRBJ2-7, with 8 bases identical to TRBD1. Sequenced sample: PBMCs or T cells enriched from blood (not recorded which). Here the CDR3 reads CASSSDRGYEQYF. CDR3 DNA: TGTGCCAGCAGCTCAGACAGGGGCTACGAGCAGTACTTC.